This T cell receptor beta chain is drawn from a study of blood T cell repertoires in COVID-19. The wider study: Nucleic acid was either cDNA or gDNA, and it came from T cells, B-cell-depleted T cells, or PBMCs.

Per the germline V gene, CDR1 is MDHEN and CDR2 is SYDVKM. This CDR3 contains 13 residues. Trimming left V 10 bases short and J 4 bases short, with 14 bases between. Enrolled through a virtual design, the participants were between roughly 18 and 100 years of age and came from about two dozen US areas. All recovered Cohort 3 donors got two negative PCRs, got clearance, or saw symptom resolution. Produced via immunoSEQ multiplex PCR; TCRdb's table is partial and in-frame only. The sample lists roughly 380,000 clones, roughly 84% occurring once. This chain joins TRBV28 and TRBJ2-1; D might be TRBD2 (5 bases). The sequenced sample was PBMCs or T cells enriched from blood (not recorded which). The clonotype comes from a woman aged 25 to 39 who had recovered from COVID-19. The CDR3 is CAIGESVYNEQFF. The DNA for the CDR3 is TGTGCCATCGGGGAAAGCGTATACAATGAGCAGTTCTTC.